A few counts support the clone carrying this TCR beta chain. Its antigen remains unidentified. Every isolated RNA sample was fully reverse transcribed, so sequencing captured expressed TCRB transcripts. Approximately 3.9 million reads per sample were averaged for naive, central memory and regulatory samples. Sequencing used immunoSEQ multiplex PCR; TCRdb keeps in-frame clones, though not all of them. The table has 850,000 to 900,000 clones, under 20% seen once. Trimming shortened V by 6 bases and J by 2 bases, and 11 bases separated the two germline ends. The CDR3 sequence is 13 residues long. Germline V gene lookup returns CDR1 LNHDA and CDR2 SQIVND (reference sequence). This record comes from a study of beta chain features in type 1 diabetes. General observations from the study: Any PCR bias toward short templates would affect both groups alike.

Sequenced material: naive CD4+ T cells from blood. The source is a woman younger than 30 in good health. The chain carries TRBV19 and TRBJ2-7, with D maybe TRBD2 (6 bases). CDR3: CASSPGRPYEQYF. The CDR3 bases are TGTGCCAGTAGCCCCGGGAGACCCTACGAGCAGTACTTC.